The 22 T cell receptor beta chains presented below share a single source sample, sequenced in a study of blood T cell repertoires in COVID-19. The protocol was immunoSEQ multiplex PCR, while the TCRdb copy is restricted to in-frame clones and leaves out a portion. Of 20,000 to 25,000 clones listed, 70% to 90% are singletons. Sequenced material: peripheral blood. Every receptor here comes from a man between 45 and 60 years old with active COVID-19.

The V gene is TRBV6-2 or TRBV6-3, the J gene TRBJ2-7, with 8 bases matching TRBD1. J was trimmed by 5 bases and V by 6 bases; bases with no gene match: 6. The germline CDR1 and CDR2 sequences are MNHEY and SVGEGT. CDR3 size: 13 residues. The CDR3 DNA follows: TGTGCCAGCAGCGGGACAGGCCAGCACGAGCAGTACTTC. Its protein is CASSGTGQHEQYF.

The CDR3 sequence is CASSLDQGVEEQFF. CDR3 DNA sequence: TGTGCCAGCAGCTTGGACCAGGGGGTGGAAGAGCAGTTCTTC. The chain recombines TRBV5-4 with TRBJ2-1; TRBD1 matches at 7 bases. The J segment lost 10 bases and the V segment lost 0 bases, leaving 7 bases of the junction unmatched. The CDR3 extends over 14 amino acids. In germline, CDR1 is SGHNT, CDR2 YYREEE (reference sequence). The whole variable domain, filled in from reference TRBV5-4 and TRBJ2-1, reads ETGVTQSPTHLIKTRGQQVTLRCSSQSGHNTVSWYQQALGQGPQFIFQYYREEENGRGNFPPRFSGLQFPNYSSELNVNALELDDSALYLCASSLDQGVEEQFFGPGTRLTVL.

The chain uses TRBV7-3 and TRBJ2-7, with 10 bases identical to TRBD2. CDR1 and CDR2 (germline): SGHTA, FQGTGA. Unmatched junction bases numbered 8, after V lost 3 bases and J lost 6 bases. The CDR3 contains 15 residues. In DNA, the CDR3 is TGTGCCAGCAGCTTGGGAAGCGGGGGGGCACGCGAGCAGTACTTC. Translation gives CASSLGSGGAREQYF.

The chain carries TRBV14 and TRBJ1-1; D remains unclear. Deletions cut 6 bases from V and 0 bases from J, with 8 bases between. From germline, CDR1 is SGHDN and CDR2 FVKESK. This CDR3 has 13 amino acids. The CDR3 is CASSQTLNTEAFF. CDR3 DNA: TGTGCCAGCAGTCAGACACTGAACACTGAAGCTTTCTTT.

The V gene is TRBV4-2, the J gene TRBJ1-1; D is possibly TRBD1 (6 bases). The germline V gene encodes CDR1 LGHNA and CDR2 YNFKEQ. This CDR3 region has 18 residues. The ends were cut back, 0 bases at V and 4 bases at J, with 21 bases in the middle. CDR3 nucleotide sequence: TGTGCCAGCAGCCAAGAAGGGGGTAGGGCCAGGGTTGCCACTGAAGCTTTCTTT. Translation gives CASSQEGGRARVATEAFF.

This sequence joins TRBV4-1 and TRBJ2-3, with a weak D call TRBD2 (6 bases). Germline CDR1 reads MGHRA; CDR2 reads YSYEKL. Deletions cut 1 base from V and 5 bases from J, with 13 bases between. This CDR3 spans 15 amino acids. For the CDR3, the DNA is TGCGCCAGCAGCCAAGGGACGGGGGTTAAAGATACGCAGTATTTT. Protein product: CASSQGTGVKDTQYF.

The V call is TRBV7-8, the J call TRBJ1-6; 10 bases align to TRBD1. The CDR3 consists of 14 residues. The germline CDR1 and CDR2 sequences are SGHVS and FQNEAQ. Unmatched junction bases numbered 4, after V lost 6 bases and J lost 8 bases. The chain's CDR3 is CASRGGTGDSPLHF. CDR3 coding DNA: TGTGCCAGCAGGGGGGGGACAGGGGATTCACCCCTCCACTTT. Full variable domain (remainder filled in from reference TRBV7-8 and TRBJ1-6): GAGVSQSPRYKVAKRGQDVALRCDPISGHVSLFWYQQALGQGPEFLTYFQNEAQLDKSGLPSDRFFAERPEGSVSTLKIQRTQQEDSAVYLCASRGGTGDSPLHFGNGTRLTVT.

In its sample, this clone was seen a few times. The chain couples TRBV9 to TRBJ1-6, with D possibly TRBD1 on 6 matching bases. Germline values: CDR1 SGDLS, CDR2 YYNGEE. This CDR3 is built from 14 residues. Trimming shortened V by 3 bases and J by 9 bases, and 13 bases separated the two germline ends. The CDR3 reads CASSEGDPFSPLHF. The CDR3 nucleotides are TGTGCCAGCAGCGAGGGGGACCCATTTTCACCCCTCCACTTT.

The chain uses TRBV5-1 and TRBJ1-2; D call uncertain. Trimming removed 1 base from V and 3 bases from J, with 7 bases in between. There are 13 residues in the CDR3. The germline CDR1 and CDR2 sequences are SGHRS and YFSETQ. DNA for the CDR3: TGCGCCAGCAGCTTGTTGGAGTACTATGGCTACACCTTC. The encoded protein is CASSLLEYYGYTF. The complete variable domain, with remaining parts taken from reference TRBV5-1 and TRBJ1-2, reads KAGVTQTPRYLIKTRGQQVTLSCSPISGHRSVSWYQQTPGQGLQFLFEYFSETQRNKGNFPGRFSGRQFSNSRSEMNVSTLELGDSALYLCASSLLEYYGYTFGSGTRLTVV.

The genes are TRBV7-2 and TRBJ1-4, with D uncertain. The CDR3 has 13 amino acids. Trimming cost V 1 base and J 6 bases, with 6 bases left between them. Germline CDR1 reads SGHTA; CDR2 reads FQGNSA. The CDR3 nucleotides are TGTGCCAGCAGCTTAGAACGGTATGAAAAACTGTTTTTT. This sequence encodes CASSLERYEKLFF.

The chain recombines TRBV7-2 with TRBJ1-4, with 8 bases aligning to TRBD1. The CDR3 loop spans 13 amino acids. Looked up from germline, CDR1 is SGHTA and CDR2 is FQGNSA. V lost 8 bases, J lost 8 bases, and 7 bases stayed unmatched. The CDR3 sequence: CASRQGAWEKLFF. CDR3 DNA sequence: TGTGCCAGCCGGCAGGGGGCTTGGGAAAAACTGTTTTTT.

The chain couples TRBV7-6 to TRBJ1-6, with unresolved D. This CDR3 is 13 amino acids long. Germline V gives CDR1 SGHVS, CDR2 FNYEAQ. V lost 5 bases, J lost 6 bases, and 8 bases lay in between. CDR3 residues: CASSERVNSPLHF. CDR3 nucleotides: TGTGCCAGCAGCGAGAGGGTTAATTCACCCCTCCACTTT. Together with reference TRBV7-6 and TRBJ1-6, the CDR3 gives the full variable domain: GAGVSQSPRYKVTKRGQDVALRCDPISGHVSLYWYRQALGQGPEFLTYFNYEAQQDKSGLPNDRFSAERPEGSISTLTIQRTEQRDSAMYRCASSERVNSPLHFGNGTRLTVT.

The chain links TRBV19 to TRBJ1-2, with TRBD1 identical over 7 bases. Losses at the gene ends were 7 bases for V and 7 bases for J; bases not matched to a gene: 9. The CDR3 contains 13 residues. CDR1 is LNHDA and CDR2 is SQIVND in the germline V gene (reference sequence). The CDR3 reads CASTPGQDGGYTF. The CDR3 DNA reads TGTGCCAGTACCCCCGGACAGGATGGTGGCTACACCTTC.

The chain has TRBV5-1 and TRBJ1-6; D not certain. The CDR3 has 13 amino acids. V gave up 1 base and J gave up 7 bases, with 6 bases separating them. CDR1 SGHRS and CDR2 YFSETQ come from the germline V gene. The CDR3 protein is CASSLLYNSPLHF. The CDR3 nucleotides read TGCGCCAGCAGCTTGCTATACAATTCACCCCTCCACTTT. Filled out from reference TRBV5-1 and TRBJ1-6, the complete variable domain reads KAGVTQTPRYLIKTRGQQVTLSCSPISGHRSVSWYQQTPGQGLQFLFEYFSETQRNKGNFPGRFSGRQFSNSRSEMNVSTLELGDSALYLCASSLLYNSPLHFGNGTRLTVT.

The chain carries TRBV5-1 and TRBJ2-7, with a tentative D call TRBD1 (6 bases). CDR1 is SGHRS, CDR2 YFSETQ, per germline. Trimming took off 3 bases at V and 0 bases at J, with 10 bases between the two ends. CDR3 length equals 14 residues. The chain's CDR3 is CASSSGTHSYEQYF. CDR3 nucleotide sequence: TGCGCCAGCAGCTCCGGGACACACTCCTACGAGCAGTACTTC.

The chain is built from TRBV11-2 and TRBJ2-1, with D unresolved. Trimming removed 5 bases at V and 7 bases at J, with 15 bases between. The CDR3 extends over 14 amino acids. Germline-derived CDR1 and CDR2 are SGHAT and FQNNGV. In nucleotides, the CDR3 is TGTGCCAGCAGCCCCCCCTACTTTGCGAATGAGCAGTTCTTC. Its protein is CASSPPYFANEQFF.

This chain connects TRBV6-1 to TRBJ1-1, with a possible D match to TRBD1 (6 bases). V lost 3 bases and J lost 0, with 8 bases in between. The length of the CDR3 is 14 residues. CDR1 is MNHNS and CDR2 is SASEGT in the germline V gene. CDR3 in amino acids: CASSDRGLNTEAFF. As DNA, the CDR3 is TGTGCCAGCAGTGACAGGGGATTGAACACTGAAGCTTTCTTT.

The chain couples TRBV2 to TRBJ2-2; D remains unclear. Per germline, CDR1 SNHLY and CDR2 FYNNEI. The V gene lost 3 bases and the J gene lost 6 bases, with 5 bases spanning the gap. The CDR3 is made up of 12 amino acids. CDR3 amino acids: CASSDGPGELFF. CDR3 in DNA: TGTGCCAGCAGTGACGGTCCCGGGGAGCTGTTTTTT.

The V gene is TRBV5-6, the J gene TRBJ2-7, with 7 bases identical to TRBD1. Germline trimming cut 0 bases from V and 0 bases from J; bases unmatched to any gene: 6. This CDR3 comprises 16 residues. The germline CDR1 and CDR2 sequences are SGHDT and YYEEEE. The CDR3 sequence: CASSLAGTGVSYEQYF. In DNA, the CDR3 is TGTGCCAGCAGCTTGGCCGGCACAGGGGTCTCCTACGAGCAGTACTTC.

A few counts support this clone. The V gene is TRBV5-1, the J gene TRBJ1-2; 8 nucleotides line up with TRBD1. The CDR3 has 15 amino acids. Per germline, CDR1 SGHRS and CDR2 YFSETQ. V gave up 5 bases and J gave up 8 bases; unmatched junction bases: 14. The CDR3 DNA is TGCGCCAGCAGGCGTGCCAGGGGGCCCCTGGGAGGCTACACCTTC. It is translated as CASRRARGPLGGYTF.

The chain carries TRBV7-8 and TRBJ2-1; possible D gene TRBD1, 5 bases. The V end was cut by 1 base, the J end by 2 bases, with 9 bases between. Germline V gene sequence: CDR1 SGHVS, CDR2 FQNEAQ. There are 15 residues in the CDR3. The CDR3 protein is CASSLGQGTYNEQFF. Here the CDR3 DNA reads TGTGCCAGCAGCTTAGGTCAGGGCACCTACAATGAGCAGTTCTTC.

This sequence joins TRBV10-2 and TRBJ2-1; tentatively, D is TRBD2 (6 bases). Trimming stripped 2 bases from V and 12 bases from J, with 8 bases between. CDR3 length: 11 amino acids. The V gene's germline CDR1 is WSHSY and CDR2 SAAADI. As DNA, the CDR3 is TGCGCCAGCAGTGAGCGGAGGGTGCAGTTCTTC. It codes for CASSERRVQFF.